This T cell receptor beta chain is drawn from a study of regulatory T cells in long-lasting Graves disease (dated by TCRdb to the early 2020s). With respect to the entire study: Patients with newly diagnosed Graves' disease had been on antithyroid drugs for under 3 months. Persistent Graves' disease patients were compared with newly diagnosed Graves' disease patients by peripheral blood TCR sequencing and RNA sequencing. The study was registered as a clinical trial and conducted in China. A total of around 35 samples were covered by TCR sequencing, comprising approximately 13 persistent and roughly 20 newly diagnosed Graves' disease patients. Points the paper makes about the study in general: As a limitation, the authors acknowledged that the small sample size may reduce accuracy. Preferential use of TRBV28, TRBJ1-2 and TRBJ2-5 was observed in persistent disease, whereas TRBV20-1 and TRBJ2-1 were favored in newly diagnosed disease. Only peripheral blood was studied, because thyroid tissue, the primary lesion, was inaccessible. Patients with persistent disease shared more public clonotypes (fewer than 3,000) than newly diagnosed patients did (around 930). Only the TCR beta chain was sequenced and analyzed. Compared with newly diagnosed patients, persistent Graves' disease patients had lower TCR Shannon entropy and fewer highly expanded clones, which suggests clonal expansion.

V is reduced by 7 bases and J by 3 bases, leaving a spacing of 13 bases between them. The CDR3 runs 14 residues from the cysteine to the phenylalanine. Of the read, only the CDR3 DNA is kept; its 42 bases are in frame from base 1. The germline V gene provides CDR1 MNHEY and CDR2 SVGEGT. This clonotype was found many times. Its antigen is not yet known. The sample holds no much larger clone one base away, and base qualities are not on file. Receptor amplification or capture employed multiplex PCR. Reads for this sample came from an Illumina HiSeq 4000. CDR3 regions were amplified by Arm-PCR with iRepertoire HTBI primers to construct TCR beta libraries. Before sequencing, the PCR products went through gel purification. Regarding the original processing steps: A total of 62 TRBV and under 15 TRBJ segments were identified across samples and were used for gene usage analysis of CDR3 amino acid clonotypes. COPE and FqMerger were used to merge the filtered high-quality paired reads into contigs. Contigs were aligned with BLAST to IMGT TRBV, TRBD and TRBJ reference genes, and CDR3 was defined per IMGT. Any clonotype with a frequency above 0.1% was counted as a highly expanded clone. Repertoire diversity was measured by Shannon entropy, and V-J evenness by the Gini coefficient. A clonotype found in more than one individual was treated as public. The raw public data were reprocessed by TCRdb itself: fastp quality trimming at Q25, MiXCR clonotype calling, in-frame beta chains only. Every CDR3 protein is listed once, alongside the most common genes and DNA of its rows. The V and J calls reflect TCRdb's pipeline rather than the authors' work. This sample has 350,000 to 450,000 distinct CDR3 sequences in its table, and over 9.5% of those were observed once. In total, the top ten clones hold approximately 20% of the sample.

The label giving this sample's time point can be read as: newly diagnosed GD, antithyroid drugs for less than 3 months. For both TCR sequencing and RNA sequencing, RNA was extracted from PBMCs using TRIzol. Graves' disease was diagnosed according to American Thyroid Association guidelines. Patients for the study were recruited at an endocrinology department in Xi'an, China. From each patient, around 9 milliliters of peripheral blood was collected into an EDTA anticoagulant tube. Ficoll Paque Plus density gradient separation was used to isolate PBMCs, and no further T cell sorting was performed. An Agilent 2100 Bioanalyzer and agarose gel were used to check RNA quality, and a NanoDrop 2000 was used to measure RNA concentration. These records were also assigned to another study, of T cells in Graves' hyperthyroidism and ophthalmopathy. As that second study puts it: Stable Graves' hyperthyroidism was defined as the absence of progression to ophthalmopathy over 18 months of follow-up. Hyperthyroidism patients were aged 18 to 65 years and newly diagnosed, with disease duration of less than 2 months. Patients with uncontrolled infections, other autoimmune diseases, pregnancy or lactation were excluded. Diagnoses were established on the basis of clinical symptoms, serum thyroxine and TRAb, thyroid ultrasound, and orbital computed tomography. The first round of RT-PCR for the TCR CDR3 was performed with the HTBI primer set and the Qiagen OneStep RT-PCR kit. Most expanded thyroid clonotypes (frequency above 0.001) were also detected in blood, suggesting blood repertoires may reflect thyroid immune responses. A 13 V-J signature model separated ophthalmopathy from stable hyperthyroidism, with over 85% sensitivity and roughly 82% specificity in cross-validation and 80%/75% in testing. In validation, the model predicted progression to ophthalmopathy with roughly 70% sensitivity and less than 75% specificity, a median of 6.5 months before onset. A discovery cohort of about 96 patients, roughly 45 with Graves' ophthalmopathy and about 58 with stable Graves' hyperthyroidism, was used to find distinguishing TCR V-J signatures. An independent validation cohort of under 20 hyperthyroidism patients and over 15 patients who later progressed to ophthalmopathy tested prospective prediction of ophthalmopathy. For training and testing, the roughly 93 patients in the discovery cohort were randomly divided in a 7:3 ratio. In addition, the study compared T-cell repertoires in thyroid tissue and in blood from roughly six Graves' hyperthyroidism patients. After sampling, hyperthyroidism patients received methimazole starting at 30 mg daily, and ophthalmopathy patients received high-dose intravenous methylprednisolone. Libraries were constructed in a second round of multiplex PCR, after which size selection and purification were performed. Paired-end sequencing of the libraries was performed with 100 bp reads on an Illumina HiSeq2000. SOAPnuke was used to process the raw data, throwing out any read that contained adapters or uncalled bases, had a mean Phred below 15, or lacked an exact constant-primer or identifier match. COPE v1.2.5 was used to merge the high-quality paired reads, and each unique nucleotide sequence was defined as a clonotype. MiTCR v1.1 was used to align the clonotypes against IMGT TRBV, TRBD and TRBJ reference segments. The analysis included only V-J combinations with a frequency above 0.0001, which together covered roughly 99% of the repertoires. A TCS score was defined as the ratio of F50 (clonal expansion) to E x V (chaos), with BLOSUM62-based TCRdist applied between CDR3 peptides within each V-J. Welch's t-statistics and random forest reduced roughly 540 V-J features to roughly 13, which were used in a naive Bayes classifier (R e1071). No statistical method was used to fix the sample size in advance, and group allocation was not hidden from the investigators. The paper reports TCR Vbeta CDR3 sequencing of approximately 140 peripheral blood samples: 43 ophthalmopathy, under 80 hyperthyroidism and some 17 progressor patients.

The source material was peripheral blood mononuclear cells (PBMCs), sampled at new diagnosis, from a patient treated with antithyroid drugs. This TCR came from a woman aged 18-29 years with Graves disease. Donor details come from another sample of the same person, matched by shared clones. The chain joins TRBV6-2 or TRBV6-3 to TRBJ2-1, with the D gene not confidently named. Read as DNA, the sequence is TGTGCCAGCATCGATAGCCCCTACTACAATGAGCAGTTCTTC. This sequence encodes CASIDSPYYNEQFF.